This entry features one T cell receptor beta chain sequence. Its antigen is undetermined. J gave up 4 bases and V 6 bases, and 2 bases lay outside the gene matches. CDR3 length: 14 residues. Germline CDR1 is SGHRS and CDR2 is YFSETQ. Primers for the PCR totalled 60 Vbeta and 13 Jbeta. Assay: immunoSEQ multiplex PCR; the TCRdb copy retains only in-frame clones and omits some. The sample holds about 130,000 clones, 83% seen once. This specimen belongs to a study of cytomegalovirus exposure and HLA in healthy donors. Study-wide findings and caveats: The study labeled 150 or so TCR beta chains cytomegalovirus-associated. Available immune exposure information was restricted to CMV serostatus only. Prior analysis indicated that the majority of TCR beta V segments exhibited productivity approximately 87% or approximately 30% of the time. V- and J-gene trimming in TCR beta was tied to a missense DCLRE1C variant by an analysis performed later.

The chain couples TRBV5-1 to TRBJ2-2; 11 bases agree with TRBD2. The sequencing input was PBMCs. This TCR came from a woman aged 40 to 50 in good health and CMV-seropositive. CDR3 loop: CASMGTSGTGELFF. The CDR3 DNA follows: TGCGCCAGCATGGGGACTAGCGGCACCGGGGAGCTGTTTTTT.